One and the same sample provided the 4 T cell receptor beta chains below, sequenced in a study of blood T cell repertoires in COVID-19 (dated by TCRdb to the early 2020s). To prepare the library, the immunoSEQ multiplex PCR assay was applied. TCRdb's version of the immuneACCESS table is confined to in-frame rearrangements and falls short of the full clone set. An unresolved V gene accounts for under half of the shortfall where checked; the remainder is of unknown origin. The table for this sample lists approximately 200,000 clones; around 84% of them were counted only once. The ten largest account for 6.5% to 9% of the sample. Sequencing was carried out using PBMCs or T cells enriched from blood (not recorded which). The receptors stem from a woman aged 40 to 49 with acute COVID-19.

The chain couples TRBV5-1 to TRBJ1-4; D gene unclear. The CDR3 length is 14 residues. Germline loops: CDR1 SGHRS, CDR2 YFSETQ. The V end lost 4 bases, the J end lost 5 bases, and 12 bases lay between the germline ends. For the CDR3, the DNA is TGCGCCAGCAGCGTCGAGGTGGAAAATGAAAAACTGTTTTTT. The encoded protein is CASSVEVENEKLFF.

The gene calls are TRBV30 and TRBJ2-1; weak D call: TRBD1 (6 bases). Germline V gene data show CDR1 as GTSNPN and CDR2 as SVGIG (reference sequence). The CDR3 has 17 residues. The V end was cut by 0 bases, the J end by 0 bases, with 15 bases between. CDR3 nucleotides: TGTGCCTGGAGTGTCAGGGGCGGTCCGAGCTCCTACAATGAGCAGTTCTTC. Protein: CAWSVRGGPSSYNEQFF.

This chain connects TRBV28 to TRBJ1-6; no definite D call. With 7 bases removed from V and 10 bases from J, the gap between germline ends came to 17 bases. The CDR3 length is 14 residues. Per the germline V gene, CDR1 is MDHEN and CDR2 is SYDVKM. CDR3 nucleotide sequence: TGTGCCAGCACCCTTACCGGGGTTGGCTCACCCCTCCACTTT. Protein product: CASTLTGVGSPLHF.

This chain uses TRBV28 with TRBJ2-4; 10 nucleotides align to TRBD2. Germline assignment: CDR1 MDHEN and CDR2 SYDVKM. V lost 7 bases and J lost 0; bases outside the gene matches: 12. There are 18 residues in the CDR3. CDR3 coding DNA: TGTGCCAGCACCCCCCTAGCGGGAGTCCCTTTAGCCAAAAACATTCAGTACTTC. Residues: CASTPLAGVPLAKNIQYF.